The 28 T cell receptor beta chains in this list originate from one sample, sequenced in a study of OX40 agonist ivuxolimab in advanced cancers. TCRdb's copy holds only in-frame clones and misses some; the assay was immunoSEQ multiplex PCR. The sample records some 64,000 clones, roughly 85% being singletons. The source material was CD4+ or CD8+ T cells sorted from blood, sampled in a trial of the OX40 agonist ivuxolimab. The receptors were gathered from an adult with an advanced solid tumor such as melanoma, head and neck, liver or kidney cancer.

This clone showed up just a few times. The chain carries TRBV19 and TRBJ2-3, with 9 bases aligning to TRBD1. V lost 3 bases, J lost 5 bases, and 6 bases stayed unmatched. The germline V gene encodes CDR1 LNHDA and CDR2 SQIVND (reference sequence). CDR3 length equals 15 residues. The CDR3 sequence: CASSISGTGRDTQYF. In DNA, the CDR3 is TGTGCCAGTAGTATCTCCGGGACAGGGAGAGATACGCAGTATTTT.

This clone was counted a few times. The rearrangement links TRBV11-3 to TRBJ2-3, with D possibly being TRBD1 (5 bases). With 1 base removed from V and 2 bases from J, the gap between germline ends came to 10 bases. This CDR3 has 15 amino acids. Germline assignment: CDR1 SGHNT and CDR2 YENEEA. The CDR3 protein is CASSLGGPFTDTQYF. The CDR3 bases are TGTGCCAGCAGCTTAGGGGGCCCCTTCACAGATACGCAGTATTTT.

The table lists this clone with a few counts. The V call is TRBV2, the J call TRBJ1-1, with D possibly being TRBD1 (6 bases). The length of the CDR3 is 13 residues. V was clipped by 4 bases and J by 9 bases, with 15 bases between them. Looked up from germline, CDR1 is SNHLY and CDR2 is FYNNEI. CDR3: CASSVGQQDQAFF. CDR3 coding DNA: TGTGCCAGCAGTGTAGGACAGCAAGATCAAGCTTTCTTT.

In regard to this clone: This specimen includes other DNA sequences encoding the same CDR3. V and J are TRBV7-9 and TRBJ2-7; D possibly corresponds to TRBD2 (6 bases). Germline assignment: CDR1 SEHNR and CDR2 FQNEAQ (reference sequence). The V gene lost 5 bases and the J gene lost 0 bases, with 11 bases spanning the gap. This CDR3 spans 14 amino acids. Here the CDR3 reads CASSTRTNSYEQYF. The CDR3 DNA reads as TGTGCCAGCAGCACACGGACTAACTCCTACGAGCAGTACTTC.

The chain links TRBV28 to TRBJ1-5; 7 bases map to TRBD1. This CDR3 is built from 15 residues. Germline-derived CDR1 and CDR2 are MDHEN and SYDVKM. Unmatched junction bases numbered 8, after V lost 5 bases and J lost 4 bases. This chain's CDR3 is CASSPRDSINQPQHF. The CDR3 region has the DNA TGTGCCAGCAGTCCTCGGGACAGCATAAATCAGCCCCAGCATTTT. The whole variable domain, filled in from reference TRBV28 and TRBJ1-5, reads DVKVTQSSRYLVKRTGEKVFLECVQDMDHENMFWYRQDPGLGLRLIYFSYDVKMKEKGDIPEGYSVSREKKERFSLILESASTNQTSMYLCASSPRDSINQPQHFGDGTRLSIL.

This clone occurred once. This chain connects TRBV18 to TRBJ1-3, with D tentatively TRBD1 (5 bases). The germline gives CDR1 KGHSH, CDR2 LQKENI. The CDR3 is 15 residues long. Trimming left V 3 bases short and J 0 bases short, with 9 bases between. CDR3 residues: CASSPQTDSGNTIYF. CDR3 bases: TGTGCCAGCTCACCCCAGACAGACTCTGGAAACACCATATATTTT.

The J gene is TRBJ1-2, the V gene TRBV25-1, with D unclear. The V gene's germline CDR1 is MGHDK and CDR2 SYGVNS. V lost 1 base and J 3 bases, leaving 9 bases between the germline ends. This CDR3 is built from 14 residues. CDR3 sequence: CASSEFEPDYGYTF. In DNA form, the CDR3 reads TGTGCCAGCAGTGAATTTGAGCCAGACTATGGCTACACCTTC.

The sample holds a few counts of this clone. The chain is built from TRBV28 and TRBJ2-2; 8 bases agree with TRBD2. Germline V CDR1 and CDR2: MDHEN, SYDVKM. Unmatched junction bases numbered 7, after V lost 4 bases and J lost 3 bases. The CDR3 extends over 16 amino acids. Here the CDR3 DNA reads TGTGCCAGCAGTTCCCCGGCGACTAGCGACACCGGGGAGCTGTTTTTT. Protein sequence: CASSSPATSDTGELFF.

The chain is built from TRBV6-1 and TRBJ2-5; D gene uncertain. Germline V lookup: CDR1 MNHNS, CDR2 SASEGT. The germline V and J ends were trimmed by 1 base and 4 bases, with 13 bases remaining between them. This CDR3 region has 15 residues. CDR3 in amino acids: CASSEGRTRPETQYF. CDR3 nucleotides: TGTGCCAGCAGTGAAGGTCGGACGCGTCCAGAGACCCAGTACTTC.

J is TRBJ1-1 and V is TRBV2, with TRBD1 as a possible D gene (6 bases). Germline CDR1 and CDR2: SNHLY and FYNNEI. The CDR3 is 14 amino acids. The V end lost 3 bases, the J end lost 3 bases, and 11 bases lay between the germline ends. The CDR3 reads CASSEQGGDTEAFF. The DNA for the CDR3 is TGTGCCAGCAGTGAGCAAGGGGGAGACACTGAAGCTTTCTTT. The complete variable domain, with remaining parts taken from reference TRBV2 and TRBJ1-1, reads EPEVTQTPSHQVTQMGQEVILRCVPISNHLYFYWYRQILGQKVEFLVSFYNNEISEKSEIFDDQFSVERPDGSNFTLKIRSTKLEDSAMYFCASSEQGGDTEAFFGQGTRLTVV.

V is TRBV7-2 and J is TRBJ2-2, with D unclear. V was trimmed by 2 bases and J by 3 bases, leaving 7 bases between them. The CDR3 is 14 amino acids. Germline CDR1 is SGHTA and CDR2 is FQGNSA. In DNA, the CDR3 is TGTGCCAGCAGCTTATGGCTGGACACCGGGGAGCTGTTTTTT. This sequence encodes CASSLWLDTGELFF.

The J gene is TRBJ2-5, the V gene TRBV7-2, with TRBD1 matching 8 bases. The CDR3 contains 14 residues. The ends lost 5 bases at V and 5 bases at J; junction bases unmatched: 7. Germline V gene data show CDR1 as SGHTA and CDR2 as FQGNSA. CDR3 amino acids: CASSQSDRAETQYF. CDR3 DNA: TGTGCCAGCAGCCAGTCGGACAGGGCGGAGACCCAGTACTTC.

This chain joins TRBV6-6 and TRBJ2-1; 10 bases match TRBD2. V gave up 8 bases and J gave up 7 bases; unmatched junction bases: 8. The CDR3 totals 14 residues. In germline, CDR1 is MNHNY, CDR2 SVGAGI (reference sequence). CDR3 sequence: CASEVASGSNEQFF. DNA of the CDR3: TGTGCCAGCGAGGTGGCTAGCGGGAGTAATGAGCAGTTCTTC.

This clone was detected a few times. The rearrangement joins TRBV29-1 to TRBJ2-3; TRBD2 matches 16 bases. After removal of 6 bases from V and 1 base from J, the junction contained 10 bases not matched to a gene. The germline CDR1 and CDR2 sequences are SQVTM and ANQGSEA. The CDR3 length is 18 residues. CDR3 nucleotides: TGCAGCGTCCCTTCGGGACTAGCGGGAGGGTGGGGCACAGATACGCAGTATTTT. Protein product: CSVPSGLAGGWGTDTQYF.

This chain connects TRBV25-1 to TRBJ2-7, with 8 positions matching TRBD1. The CDR3 runs to 13 residues. V trimming: 6 bases; J trimming: 4 bases; junction bases outside the gene matches: 5. Per germline, CDR1 MGHDK and CDR2 SYGVNS. The CDR3 loop reads CASRDRASYEQYF. CDR3 DNA: TGTGCCAGCAGGGACAGGGCAAGTTACGAGCAGTACTTC.

This clone is medium-sized in the sample. The chain links TRBV7-3 to TRBJ1-1, with D perhaps TRBD1 (5 bases). CDR3 length: 14 amino acids. Deletions cut 1 base from V and 8 bases from J, with 14 bases between. Per germline, CDR1 SGHTA and CDR2 FQGTGA. The CDR3 spells CASSLRQGSAEAFF. The CDR3 DNA follows: TGTGCCAGCAGCTTAAGGCAGGGTTCAGCGGAAGCTTTCTTT.

This sequence joins TRBV2 and TRBJ2-2, with D perhaps matching TRBD2 (6 bases). In germline, CDR1 is SNHLY, CDR2 FYNNEI. The CDR3 totals 14 residues. The V end was cut by 8 bases, the J end by 1 base, with 11 bases between. CDR3 protein: CASDRERNTGELFF. The CDR3 nucleotides are TGTGCCAGCGACCGGGAGCGGAACACCGGGGAGCTGTTTTTT.

The chain has TRBV9 and TRBJ2-3; the match to TRBD2 covers 10 bases. The length of the CDR3 is 15 residues. The V gene end was trimmed by 1 base and the J gene end by 8 bases; junction bases not matched to a gene: 7. Germline CDR1 SGDLS, CDR2 YYNGEE. For the CDR3, the DNA is TGTGCCAGCAGCGTACAGCGGGAGGGACAAGTTACGCAGTATTTT. This gives the protein CASSVQREGQVTQYF. The full variable domain, completed using reference TRBV9 and TRBJ2-3, is DSGVTQTPKHLITATGQRVTLRCSPRSGDLSVYWYQQSLDQGLQFLIQYYNGEERAKGNILERFSAQQFPDLHSELNLSSLELGDSALYFCASSVQREGQVTQYFGPGTRLTVL.

The chain couples TRBV6-1 to TRBJ1-2; maybe TRBD1 (6 bases). Germline V gene sequence: CDR1 MNHNS, CDR2 SASEGT. With 6 bases removed from V and 3 bases from J, the gap between germline ends came to 11 bases. The length of the CDR3 is 13 residues. The CDR3 DNA sequence: TGTGCCAGCAGCGCCAACAGGGACTATGGCTACACCTTC. Translating it yields CASSANRDYGYTF.

V and J are TRBV29-1 and TRBJ1-1; weak D call: TRBD1 (6 bases). This CDR3 has 15 residues. Trimming cost V 6 bases and J 1 base, with 18 bases left between them. Germline CDR1 SQVTM, CDR2 ANQGSEA. This chain's CDR3 is CSVTRDIGENTEAFF. CDR3 coding DNA: TGCAGCGTGACGCGGGACATAGGTGAGAACACTGAAGCTTTCTTT. Together with reference TRBV29-1 and TRBJ1-1, the CDR3 gives the full variable domain: SAVISQKPSRDICQRGTSLTIQCQVDSQVTMMFWYRQQPGQSLTLIATANQGSEATYESGFVIDKFPISRPNLTFSTLTVSNMSPEDSSIYLCSVTRDIGENTEAFFGQGTRLTVV.

The genes are TRBV7-2 and TRBJ2-7, with TRBD1 matching over 9 bases. The germline gives CDR1 SGHTA, CDR2 FQGNSA. The CDR3 runs 12 residues. J lost 7 bases, V lost 5 bases, and 3 bases had no gene match. CDR3 coding DNA: TGTGCCAGCAGCCACGGACAGGGGGAGCAGTACTTC. Translating it yields CASSHGQGEQYF.

The V gene is TRBV14, the J gene TRBJ2-2; D unclear. The CDR3 extends over 13 amino acids. Between the trimmed V and J ends, which lost 6 bases and 6 bases, there was a span of 11 bases. Germline V gene data show CDR1 as SGHDN and CDR2 as FVKESK. CDR3 nucleotide sequence: TGTGCCAGCAGGAAAGTCCGGGCCGGGGAGCTGTTTTTT. It is translated as CASRKVRAGELFF.

This chain joins TRBV7-2 and TRBJ1-3, with unresolved D. CDR3 length equals 16 residues. Trimming removed 2 bases from V and 1 base from J, with 12 bases in between. Per germline, CDR1 SGHTA and CDR2 FQGNSA. CDR3 DNA sequence: TGTGCCAGCAGCTTAAATATTGTCTTATCTGGAAACACCATATATTTT. This translates into CASSLNIVLSGNTIYF.

The rearrangement uses TRBV7-2 and TRBJ2-2; D remains unclear. The CDR3 has 14 residues. The V gene lost 0 bases and the J gene lost 1 base, with 3 bases spanning the gap. Per the germline V gene, CDR1 is SGHTA and CDR2 is FQGNSA. As DNA, the CDR3 is TGTGCCAGCAGCTTAGCAGAGAACACCGGGGAGCTGTTTTTT. Its protein product is CASSLAENTGELFF. The full variable domain, with the rest looked up from reference TRBV7-2 and TRBJ2-2, is GAGVSQSPSNKVTEKGKDVELRCDPISGHTALYWYRQSLGQGLEFLIYFQGNSAPDKSGLPSDRFSAERTGGSVSTLTIQRTQQEDSAVYLCASSLAENTGELFFGEGSRLTVL.

This clone has a handful of counts. The gene calls are TRBV18 and TRBJ1-4; tentative D call: TRBD1 (5 bases). The CDR3 runs to 14 residues. The germline gives CDR1 KGHSH, CDR2 LQKENI. V lost 3 bases, J lost 3 bases, and 8 bases lay in between. CDR3 coding DNA: TGTGCCAGCTCACCGAGACAGCCTAATGAAAAACTGTTTTTT. Translation: CASSPRQPNEKLFF.

The rearrangement uses TRBV14 and TRBJ2-1; 7 bases are shared with TRBD1. J gave up 10 bases and V 0 bases, and 12 bases lay outside the gene matches. The CDR3 spans 16 residues. Germline-derived CDR1 and CDR2 are SGHDN and FVKESK. CDR3 in amino acids: CASSQDLGQLGMEQFF. DNA of the CDR3: TGTGCCAGCAGCCAAGATTTGGGACAGTTAGGCATGGAGCAGTTCTTC.

The V call is TRBV7-7, the J call TRBJ2-2; 9 bases align to TRBD1. Germline V gene data show CDR1 as SSHAT and CDR2 as FNYEAQ (reference sequence). This CDR3 comprises 15 residues. J gave up 4 bases and V 5 bases, and 5 bases lay outside the gene matches. The CDR3 region has the DNA TGTGCCAGCAGCAGGGACAGGGCAGGCACCGGGGAGCTGTTTTTT. Protein sequence: CASSRDRAGTGELFF. Full variable domain (remainder filled in from reference TRBV7-7 and TRBJ2-2): GAGVSQSPRYKVTKRGQDVTLRCDPISSHATLYWYQQALGQGPEFLTYFNYEAQPDKSGLPSDRFSAERPEGSISTLTIQRTEQRDSAMYRCASSRDRAGTGELFFGEGSRLTVL.

This chain uses TRBV6-1 with TRBJ1-2; D unclear. Trimming left V 0 bases short and J 8 bases short, with 4 bases between. The CDR3 totals 11 residues. CDR1 and CDR2 from the germline V gene are MNHNS and SASEGT. The CDR3 DNA reads as TGTGCCAGCAGTGAAGCCGGCGGCTACACCTTC. It encodes CASSEAGGYTF.